This T cell receptor (beta chain) was documented in a study of blood T cells in healthy people across ages (dated by TCRdb to 2014 to 2015). Background on the whole study: Template switching captured roughly one uniquely barcoded TCR beta cDNA molecule per two T cells in model experiments. The study measured age-related changes in TCR beta repertoire diversity using deep sequencing normalized with unique cDNA molecular identifiers. The donors were split into four age groups: young (average about 16 years), middle-aged (over 35), aged (approximately 60) and long-lived (about 74). To avoid experimental bias, donors of different ages were spread randomly across the sequencing lanes. Using the same blood draw, the study looked at two additional independent replicas of 1 million unique cDNA reads for two donors, one aged 18 to 30 and the other aged 80 or older. General study outcomes and caveats: Estimates of total diversity based on one million sequenced T cells were regarded as lower bounds and as underestimates. Because donor CMV infection status was unknown, age-related changes in expanded clonotypes were potentially confounded. The long-lived group showed more naive CD4+ T cells, fewer expanded clones and increased TCR diversity than the aged group, suggesting age selection. As age increased, observed TCR beta diversity per million T cells dropped in a roughly linear way, and a significant reduction was already evident by age 40. There was a strong correlation between observed TCR beta diversity and the percentage of naive T cells measured by flow cytometry. Because profiling used bulk unsorted PBMCs, naive and antigen-experienced compartments could not be compared conclusively.

The roughly 39 donors, aged about 6 to 100 years, were systemically healthy Caucasian individuals from Russia. Each donor gave 8.5 to 10 milliliters of peripheral blood, collected into EDTA-treated Vacutainer tubes. PBMCs were isolated by Ficoll-Paque density-gradient centrifugation, with at least 6 million obtained per sample. Trizol reagent was used to extract total RNA from PBMCs, with at least 5 micrograms per sample. For every donor, flow cytometry on a PBMC aliquot measured the percentage of naive CD45RAhigh/CD27high T cells. In the case of this clonotype: This clone's antigen is unknown. No base quality values were provided; no much bigger clone lies one nucleotide off.

Library generation was performed with 5' RACE. Sequencer: Illumina HiSeq 2500. A second roughly 6 to 11 cycle PCR used a sample-barcoded 5' primer and a J-beta primer mix. Each TCR beta cDNA molecule received a unique molecular identifier from a template-switch 5' adaptor carrying 12 random nucleotides. Each sample yielded at least 2.5 million CDR3-containing paired-end reads. First-strand cDNA was synthesized from all RNA with the Mint cDNA synthesis kit, primed by a TRBC-specific oligonucleotide. All cDNA was treated with uracil-DNA glycosylase and then went through a first 18-cycle PCR with the universal primers M1SS and BC2_uni_R. In the source study's methods: For normalization, 1 million high-quality reads were randomly selected from each sample, with every read carrying a distinct molecular identifier. Instead of being binned into consensus sequences, reads with shared molecular identifiers were discarded. CDR3 identification, clonotype clustering and error correction used MiTCR with a Q25 quality threshold and the strictest error-elimination algorithm. Lower-bound total TCR beta diversity was estimated with a nonparametric unseen species model using Euler transformation. The public reads were quality trimmed at Q25 with fastp and then assembled into clones with MiXCR by TCRdb, keeping productive beta chains. Rows with one shared CDR3 protein collapse into an entry with the most common genes and DNA. These V and J calls derive from TCRdb rather than the authors' analysis. The sample profile shows about 750,000 distinct CDR3 sequences; about 48% of them were found once. The ten top clones hold roughly two fifths of the sample.

Trimming accounts for 4 bases at V and 5 bases at J, while the number of junction bases matched to no gene is 4. The germline V gene sets CDR1 to SGDLS and CDR2 to YYNGEE. From its cysteine to its phenylalanine, the CDR3 spans 13 amino acids. The DNA shown is the 39-base CDR3, in frame from base 1. The origin of this receptor is a man older than 75 in good health. The material sequenced was blood. The rearrangement combines TRBV9 with TRBJ2-3, and 7 bases in between align with TRBD1. The bases read TGTGCCAGCAGCCTCACAGGGGAAGATACGCAGTATTTT. Translation gives CASSLTGEDTQYF.